The clone carrying this TCR beta chain was detected a few times. What it binds is unknown. This record comes from a study of vaccination effects on CD4 cells after COVID-19. Generated by immunoSEQ multiplex PCR, the TCRdb table keeps only in-frame clones and is missing some. Of more than 50,000 clones in the sample, 76% are singletons; the top ten hold about 0.86%. Trimming shortened V by 3 bases and J by 2 bases, and 1 base separated the two germline ends. There are 11 residues in the CDR3. Expansion of antigen-specific CD4+ T cells with viral peptide pools was carried out by the ViraFEST assay before sequencing. Between days 9 and 10 of culture, CD4+ T cells were separated out. Every participant took two doses of the BNT162b2 or mRNA-1273 vaccine.

The receptor comes from a human donor who received a COVID-19 vaccine. This rearrangement joins TRBV12-3 or TRBV12-4 to TRBJ1-2; D is unresolved. This specimen was CD4+ T cells from PBMCs cultured with HCoV-OC43 spike peptides, taken after COVID-19 vaccination. Subset specified: HCoV-OC43 spike overlapping peptide pool stimulation. CDR3 in amino acids: CASSLNYGYTF. CDR3 DNA: TGTGCCAGCAGTTTGAACTATGGCTACACCTTC.